This TCR beta chain appears in the sequencing data of a study of CD4+ T cells in melanoma. Whole-study findings and limits: In melanoma, neoantigen-specific CD4+ T cells reportedly differed in differentiation state.

Germline V gives CDR1 MGHRA, CDR2 YSYEKL. CDR3 length: 19 amino acids. V gave up 3 bases and J gave up 0 bases, with 18 bases separating them. The table came from immunoSEQ multiplex PCR; TCRdb's copy has only in-frame clones and leaves some out. The sample consists of more than 15,000 clones, approximately 79% of them appearing once. A word on this clone: Its antigen is unknown.

The sequence came from a human donor with melanoma. The chain has TRBV4-1 and TRBJ2-6, with D hard to call. The sequenced material came from cells from a culture (not recorded whether cultured in vitro). CDR3 in amino acids: CASSHPVKERLSGANVLTF. The CDR3 DNA sequence: TGCGCCAGCAGCCACCCTGTAAAGGAGAGGCTCTCTGGGGCCAACGTCCTGACTTTC.